Below are 22 T cell receptor beta chains sequenced from a single sample in a study of blood T cell repertoires in COVID-19. Libraries were prepared by immunoSEQ multiplex PCR; TCRdb keeps only in-frame clonotypes and omits some of them. The sample lists over 55,000 clones, roughly 85% seen once, with more than 20% in the top ten. The material sequenced was peripheral blood. The receptors shown here come from a man aged 45-60 years with acute or convalescent COVID-19.

The table lists this clone with a few counts. The CDR3 sequence: CASSYDREQKLFF. The CDR3 DNA follows: TGTGCCAGCAGTTACGACCGGGAACAAAAACTGTTTTTT. V is TRBV6-5 and J is TRBJ1-4; D uncertain. The CDR3 has 13 residues. Trimming left V 2 bases short and J 9 bases short, with 10 bases between. CDR1 MNHEY and CDR2 SVGAGI come from the germline V gene.

V is TRBV27 and J is TRBJ2-1; 9 bases line up with TRBD1. Unmatched junction bases numbered 13, after V lost 6 bases and J lost 4 bases. Germline CDR1 is MNHEY and CDR2 is SMNVEV (reference sequence). This CDR3 comprises 17 residues. CDR3: CASRGGPGTGMYNEQFF. The CDR3, as DNA: TGTGCCAGCAGGGGGGGCCCCGGGACAGGGATGTACAATGAGCAGTTCTTC.

This sequence joins TRBV6-1 and TRBJ1-5; D might be TRBD1 (5 bases). Germline CDR1 MNHNS, CDR2 SASEGT. This CDR3 has 17 residues. Deletions cut 0 bases from V and 0 bases from J, with 12 bases between. In nucleotides, the CDR3 is TGTGCCAGCAGTGAAGCGTCGGGGGAATATAGCAATCAGCCCCAGCATTTT. Its translation: CASSEASGEYSNQPQHF.

The chain employs TRBV18 and TRBJ1-5; 9 nucleotides align to TRBD1. Germline trimming cut 6 bases from V and 7 bases from J; bases unmatched to any gene: 4. Germline values: CDR1 KGHSH, CDR2 LQKENI. There are 13 residues in the CDR3. The CDR3 region has the DNA TGTGCCAGCTCTACAGGGGGCGAACAGCCCCAGCATTTT. It codes for CASSTGGEQPQHF.

This clone was observed once. The chain carries TRBV9 and TRBJ2-2, with a tentative D call TRBD2 (6 bases). Germline V gene sequence: CDR1 SGDLS, CDR2 YYNGEE. Trimming removed 4 bases from V and 4 bases from J, with 14 bases in between. CDR3 length: 15 residues. CDR3 sequence reads: CASSPAEGATGELFF. Here the CDR3 DNA reads TGTGCCAGCAGCCCAGCGGAGGGTGCCACCGGGGAGCTGTTTTTT. The variable domain in full, with the rest retrieved from reference TRBV9 and TRBJ2-2, is DSGVTQTPKHLITATGQRVTLRCSPRSGDLSVYWYQQSLDQGLQFLIQYYNGEERAKGNILERFSAQQFPDLHSELNLSSLELGDSALYFCASSPAEGATGELFFGEGSRLTVL.

The chain uses TRBV19 and TRBJ2-1; D unclear. V shed 3 bases and J shed 6 bases, with 9 bases lying between them. CDR3 length: 13 amino acids. Germline CDR1 LNHDA, CDR2 SQIVND (reference sequence). The CDR3 sequence: CASSIASPNEQFF. CDR3 nucleotides: TGTGCCAGTAGTATTGCCAGTCCCAATGAGCAGTTCTTC.

This rearrangement joins TRBV5-4 to TRBJ2-7, with TRBD2 as a possible D gene (6 bases). V was cut by 5 bases and J by 6 bases, with 12 bases left in between. This CDR3 contains 12 residues. The germline gives CDR1 SGHNT, CDR2 YYREEE (reference sequence). The CDR3 reads CASRAPGGEQYF. The CDR3 DNA follows: TGTGCCAGCAGGGCACCCGGGGGCGAGCAGTACTTC.

The sample holds one count of this clone. This chain joins TRBV5-6 and TRBJ2-2; D gene uncertain. The CDR3 loop spans 13 amino acids. The germline CDR1 and CDR2 sequences are SGHDT and YYEEEE. V was trimmed by 2 bases and J by 5 bases, leaving 7 bases between them. CDR3 in DNA: TGTGCCAGCAGCTTTGAGGAGACCGGGGAGCTGTTTTTT. As protein: CASSFEETGELFF. The entire variable domain, with the rest obtained from reference TRBV5-6 and TRBJ2-2, is as follows: DAGVTQSPTHLIKTRGQQVTLRCSPKSGHDTVSWYQQALGQGPQFIFQYYEEEERQRGNFPDRFSGHQFPNYSSELNVNALLLGDSALYLCASSFEETGELFFGEGSRLTVL.

The J gene is TRBJ1-1, the V gene TRBV18; D call uncertain. There are 14 residues in the CDR3. Trimming cost V 2 bases and J 1 base, with 8 bases left between them. Germline V gene sequence: CDR1 KGHSH, CDR2 LQKENI. Here the CDR3 reads CASSPGQQNTEAFF. The CDR3 nucleotides read TGTGCCAGCTCACCAGGGCAGCAGAACACTGAAGCTTTCTTT.

This chain connects TRBV6-1 to TRBJ2-3; D is perhaps TRBD1 (5 bases). Trimming stripped 2 bases from V and 8 bases from J, with 20 bases between. CDR1 is MNHNS, CDR2 SASEGT, per germline. The CDR3 contains 16 residues. The CDR3 coding sequence is TGTGCCAGCAGTGAACAGCCAGAATCAGTTGGGGCTACGCAGTATTTT. It yields the protein CASSEQPESVGATQYF.

This clone appeared a few times. CDR3 DNA: TGTGCCAGCAGTGACAACTGGACAGGGGAAGCTTTCTTT. It is translated as CASSDNWTGEAFF. The chain couples TRBV6-1 to TRBJ1-1; 8 bases agree with TRBD1. Looked up from germline, CDR1 is MNHNS and CDR2 is SASEGT. Germline trimming cut 3 bases from V and 8 bases from J; bases unmatched to any gene: 5. The CDR3 is 13 residues long.

The chain combines TRBV12-5 with TRBJ2-3; D is uncertain. Germline V gives CDR1 LGHNT, CDR2 FRNRAP. The CDR3 is made up of 16 amino acids. V lost 0 bases, J lost 6 bases, and 16 bases lay in between. DNA of the CDR3: TGTGCTAGTGGTTTGGTAAATACATTATCTAGGGATACGCAGTATTTT. It translates to CASGLVNTLSRDTQYF.

The chain recombines TRBV24-1 with TRBJ2-2; D is perhaps TRBD1 (6 bases). Trimming took off 6 bases at V and 5 bases at J, with 9 bases between the two ends. CDR1 is KGHDR, CDR2 SFDVKD, per germline. This CDR3 is built from 13 residues. The CDR3 here is CATSRGSTGELFF. The CDR3 nucleotides read TGTGCCACCAGTAGGGGGTCGACCGGGGAGCTGTTTTTT.

The gene calls are TRBV7-2 and TRBJ2-5; 14 bases agree with TRBD2. The CDR3 contains 15 residues. Trimming took 4 bases from V and 6 from J; bases not matched to a gene: 4. Germline V gives CDR1 SGHTA, CDR2 FQGNSA. The CDR3 region is CASSSTSGGEKTQYF. DNA for the CDR3: TGTGCCAGCAGCTCGACTAGCGGGGGGGAGAAGACCCAGTACTTC.

The chain combines TRBV30 with TRBJ1-2; D not resolved. The CDR3 contains 12 residues. Germline CDR1 and CDR2: GTSNPN and SVGIG (reference sequence). Trimming removed 0 bases from V and 8 bases from J, with 10 bases in between. In DNA, the CDR3 is TGTGCCTGGAGTGTAGAGGCCCACGGCTACACCTTC. Protein sequence: CAWSVEAHGYTF. The entire variable domain, with the rest obtained from reference TRBV30 and TRBJ1-2, is as follows: SQTIHQWPATLVQPVGSPLSLECTVEGTSNPNLYWYRQAAGRGLQLLFYSVGIGQISSEVPQNLSASRPQDRQFILSSKKLLLSDSGFYLCAWSVEAHGYTFGSGTRLTVV.

This chain connects TRBV10-2 to TRBJ2-7, with a tentative D call TRBD2 (5 bases). In germline, CDR1 is WSHSY, CDR2 SAAADI. V was shortened by 2 bases and J by 2 bases, with 10 bases between the two germline ends. The CDR3 spans 14 residues. The CDR3 loop reads CASSEVGLTYEQYF. The CDR3 nucleotides are TGCGCCAGCAGTGAGGTCGGACTGACCTACGAGCAGTACTTC.

The chain carries TRBV5-1 and TRBJ1-6, with a possible D match to TRBD1 (5 bases). CDR3 length equals 16 residues. V was clipped by 0 bases and J by 8 bases, with 15 bases between them. CDR1 SGHRS and CDR2 YFSETQ come from the germline V gene. The CDR3 sequence: CASSLVDSSPDSPLHF. The CDR3 bases are TGCGCCAGCAGCTTGGTCGACAGTTCCCCCGATTCACCCCTCCACTTT. The full variable domain, its missing parts supplied by reference TRBV5-1 and TRBJ1-6, is KAGVTQTPRYLIKTRGQQVTLSCSPISGHRSVSWYQQTPGQGLQFLFEYFSETQRNKGNFPGRFSGRQFSNSRSEMNVSTLELGDSALYLCASSLVDSSPDSPLHFGNGTRLTVT.

This chain joins TRBV6-5 and TRBJ1-1; D perhaps matches TRBD1 (6 bases). This CDR3 is 13 amino acids long. Trimming took off 6 bases at V and 4 bases at J, with 12 bases between the two ends. Per germline, CDR1 MNHEY and CDR2 SVGAGI. The CDR3, as DNA: TGTGCCAGCAGGCGACAGGCCCCCACTGAAGCTTTCTTT. Amino acid sequence: CASRRQAPTEAFF.

The chain employs TRBV20-1 and TRBJ2-1; tentative D call: TRBD2 (6 bases). Trimming removed 6 bases at V and 8 bases at J, with 11 bases between. This CDR3 contains 11 residues. Per the germline V gene, CDR1 is DFQATT and CDR2 is SNEGSKA (reference sequence). CDR3 bases: TGCAGTGCCCTTAGGAGGGATGAGCAGTTCTTC. Translation gives CSALRRDEQFF.

This chain uses TRBV7-9 with TRBJ1-4; 7 bases fit TRBD1. J lost 4 bases, V lost 5 bases, and 4 bases had no gene match. The CDR3 is 14 residues long. In germline, CDR1 is SEHNR, CDR2 FQNEAQ (reference sequence). The CDR3, as DNA: TGTGCCAGCAGCGGGACAGCAGTTAATGAAAAACTGTTTTTT. Amino acids: CASSGTAVNEKLFF.

This clone turned up a few times. The V and J genes are TRBV5-1 and TRBJ1-5; D remains ambiguous. From germline, CDR1 is SGHRS and CDR2 YFSETQ. The V gene lost 0 bases and the J gene lost 1 base, with 8 bases spanning the gap. The CDR3 is made up of 15 amino acids. Here the CDR3 reads CASSLDAVSNQPQHF. The CDR3, as DNA: TGCGCCAGCAGCTTGGATGCAGTCAGCAATCAGCCCCAGCATTTT.

The J gene is TRBJ1-1, the V gene TRBV6-5, with D maybe TRBD1 (5 bases). V was shortened by 2 bases and J by 4 bases, with 17 bases between the two germline ends. CDR3 size: 16 residues. Germline V gene data show CDR1 as MNHEY and CDR2 as SVGAGI. The chain's CDR3 is CASSYKPGPPVTEAFF. DNA of the CDR3: TGTGCCAGCAGTTACAAGCCAGGGCCGCCTGTCACTGAAGCTTTCTTT.